This TCR beta chain was found in a study of CXCR3-negative and CXCR3-positive naive CD8 T cells. Study-wide findings and caveats: Naive CXCR3-positive cells had TRB CDR3s more hydrophobic than those of CXCR3-negative naive cells.

The TRB libraries of cDNA were built by UMI-labeled 5' RACE. TCRdb derives one entry per CDR3 protein from the 5' RACE reads, leaving out DNA. The table lists some 150,000 distinct CDR3 sequences, with about 0.28% in the top ten. Sorts that each held 300,000 cells were run in triplicate for every CD8+ T cell subset. A CD45RO-CCR7+CD27+CD95- phenotype identified naive CD8+ T cells. Comment on this clonotype: The antigen remains unidentified.

The CDR3 has 11 residues. The receptor was derived from a human donor in good health. Some clones in this sample may be carry-over from other donors' samples. The J gene is TRBJ2-1, the V gene TRBV12-3 or TRBV12-4; TCRdb calls TRBD1, which cannot be checked without DNA. Sequences were obtained from naive CXCR3+ CD8+ T cells from blood. Indicated subset: CD45RO-CCR7+CD27+CD95- naive CD8+ T cells expressing CXCR3 (TNR3+). The CDR3 reads CASTGGNEQFF.